Presented here are 5 T cell receptor beta chains from one specimen sequenced in a study of OX40 agonist ivuxolimab in advanced cancers. Produced via immunoSEQ multiplex PCR; TCRdb's table is partial and in-frame only. The table lists under 25,000 clones, around 82% of them singletons, with 2.5% to 3.5% in the top ten. The sample in question was CD4+ or CD8+ T cells sorted from blood, obtained in a trial of the OX40 agonist ivuxolimab. These receptor sequences come from an adult with an advanced solid tumor such as melanoma, head and neck, liver or kidney cancer.

This clone occurred once. CDR3 residues: CASSRPLETQYF. The CDR3 bases are TGTGCCAGCAGCCGACCTCTAGAGACCCAGTACTTC. The chain links TRBV7-6 to TRBJ2-5; D is unclear. V lost 5 bases to trimming and J lost 4 bases, with 8 bases between them. This CDR3 is built from 12 residues. From germline, CDR1 is SGHVS and CDR2 FNYEAQ.

This clone was recorded only once. The chain employs TRBV7-9 and TRBJ1-2; no firm D call. The V gene lost 1 base and the J gene lost 2 bases, with 5 bases spanning the gap. Germline V gives CDR1 SEHNR, CDR2 FQNEAQ (reference sequence). The CDR3 is 13 residues long. CDR3 coding DNA: TGTGCCAGCAGCTTAGGGCAGAACTATGGCTACACCTTC. As protein: CASSLGQNYGYTF. Full variable domain (remainder filled in from reference TRBV7-9 and TRBJ1-2): DTGVSQNPRHKITKRGQNVTFRCDPISEHNRLYWYRQTLGQGPEFLTYFQNEAQLEKSRLLSDRFSAERPKGSFSTLEIQRTEQGDSAMYLCASSLGQNYGYTFGSGTRLTVV.

This chain joins TRBV29-1 and TRBJ2-2; the match to TRBD2 covers 7 bases. This CDR3 has 14 amino acids. Trimming took 7 bases from V and 5 from J; bases not matched to a gene: 10. Germline CDR1 SQVTM, CDR2 ANQGSEA. The CDR3 is CSAGRREKTGELFF. In nucleotides, the CDR3 is TGCAGCGCCGGGCGGCGGGAGAAGACCGGGGAGCTGTTTTTT.

The CDR3 DNA is TGCGCCAGCAGCCCGGGACAGGGGTATGGCTACACCTTC. It is translated as CASSPGQGYGYTF. The V gene is TRBV5-1, the J gene TRBJ1-2; TRBD1 matches 10 bases. With V trimmed by 4 bases and J by 5 bases, 2 bases remained unmatched. Germline values: CDR1 SGHRS, CDR2 YFSETQ. The CDR3 extends over 13 amino acids.

Details on this clone: Other DNA variants within this sample encode the same CDR3. The chain combines TRBV7-9 with TRBJ2-3; no reliable D call. The V end lost 3 bases, the J end lost 2 bases, and 12 bases lay between the germline ends. This CDR3 has 15 residues. Looked up from germline, CDR1 is SEHNR and CDR2 is FQNEAQ (reference sequence). CDR3 amino acids: CASSLAVLPTDTQYF. The DNA for the CDR3 is TGTGCCAGCAGCTTGGCCGTCCTACCCACAGATACGCAGTATTTT.